The 26 T cell receptor beta chains below come from one sample, sequenced in a study of cytomegalovirus exposure and HLA in healthy donors. Primers: 60 Vbeta forward and 13 Jbeta reverse. The data were produced by immunoSEQ multiplex PCR, yet TCRdb's version contains in-frame clones alone and is incomplete. The sample consists of roughly 200,000 clones, 85% of them appearing once. The sequenced sample consisted of PBMCs. The receptors derive from a woman aged 45-59 years in good health and CMV-seronegative.

This sequence joins TRBV6-6 and TRBJ1-4; no definite D call. This CDR3 contains 16 residues. Per the germline V gene, CDR1 is MNHNY and CDR2 is SVGAGI (reference sequence). Deletions cut 0 bases from V and 6 bases from J, with 14 bases between. In DNA form, the CDR3 reads TGTGCCAGCAGTTACTCTGGCGCTAGTCTCGATGAAAAACTGTTTTTT. It is translated as CASSYSGASLDEKLFF.

The gene calls are TRBV28 and TRBJ1-1, with 7 bases identical to TRBD1. Germline V gene sequence: CDR1 MDHEN, CDR2 SYDVKM. The CDR3 is 15 amino acids. V shed 5 bases, J shed 7 bases, and the junction held 13 bases outside the gene matches. The CDR3 nucleotides read TGTGCCAGCAGTCGAGCCCCGGGACAGACCTTTGAAGCTTTCTTT. Translation gives CASSRAPGQTFEAFF.

The chain carries TRBV9 and TRBJ1-4, with a tentative D call TRBD1 (6 bases). CDR1 is SGDLS, CDR2 YYNGEE, per germline. V dropped 3 bases and J dropped 6 bases, with 18 bases sitting between them. CDR3 length equals 16 residues. The CDR3: CASSAARGFRDEKLFF. The CDR3 region has the DNA TGTGCCAGCAGCGCCGCCAGGGGATTTAGGGATGAAAAACTGTTTTTT. The full variable domain, completed using reference TRBV9 and TRBJ1-4, is DSGVTQTPKHLITATGQRVTLRCSPRSGDLSVYWYQQSLDQGLQFLIQYYNGEERAKGNILERFSAQQFPDLHSELNLSSLELGDSALYFCASSAARGFRDEKLFFGSGTQLSVL.

The V gene is TRBV5-5, the J gene TRBJ1-1; 10 nucleotides line up with TRBD1. CDR1 is SGHKS, CDR2 YYEKEE, per germline (reference sequence). This CDR3 is 15 amino acids long. J was trimmed by 10 bases and V by 4 bases; bases with no gene match: 13. CDR3 sequence (DNA): TGTGCCAGCAGCAGCTCGGGGGACAGGGGTCTCGGAGCTTTCTTT. This encodes CASSSSGDRGLGAFF.

This rearrangement joins TRBV15 to TRBJ1-6; D is unclear. The CDR3 totals 14 residues. In germline, CDR1 is LNHNV, CDR2 YYDKDF (reference sequence). The V end was cut by 3 bases, the J end by 0 bases, with 3 bases between. CDR3 in amino acids: CATSRSSYNSPLHF. The CDR3 coding sequence is TGTGCCACCAGCAGGAGCTCCTATAATTCACCCCTCCACTTT.

V gene TRBV5-1 combines with J gene TRBJ2-3; 7 nucleotides agree with TRBD2. Looked up from germline, CDR1 is SGHRS and CDR2 is YFSETQ. The CDR3 covers 17 residues. V lost 3 bases to trimming and J lost 2 bases; unmatched junction nucleotides: 12. This CDR3 is CASSSSRGGVVTDTQYF. The CDR3 nucleotides are TGCGCCAGCAGCTCCTCCCGGGGAGGGGTGGTCACAGATACGCAGTATTTT.

V gene TRBV5-4 combines with J gene TRBJ1-2; D is perhaps TRBD1 (5 bases). V was shortened by 0 bases and J by 4 bases, with 13 bases between the two germline ends. This CDR3 has 15 amino acids. Per germline, CDR1 SGHNT and CDR2 YYREEE (reference sequence). This CDR3 is CASSLGEGLAYGYTF. The CDR3 region has the DNA TGTGCCAGCAGCTTGGGGGAGGGGCTCGCCTATGGCTACACCTTC.

V and J are TRBV5-1 and TRBJ2-3, with 12 positions matching TRBD2. V shed 3 bases and J 4 bases; nucleotides not matched to a gene: 9. The CDR3 has 17 amino acids. The germline CDR1 and CDR2 sequences are SGHRS and YFSETQ. CDR3 DNA: TGCGCCAGCAGCTCACGACTAGCGGGAGCCTGGCCAGATACGCAGTATTTT. As protein: CASSSRLAGAWPDTQYF. Variable domain in full (rest from reference TRBV5-1 and TRBJ2-3): KAGVTQTPRYLIKTRGQQVTLSCSPISGHRSVSWYQQTPGQGLQFLFEYFSETQRNKGNFPGRFSGRQFSNSRSEMNVSTLELGDSALYLCASSSRLAGAWPDTQYFGPGTRLTVL.

This clone has a single count. The chain links TRBV7-9 to TRBJ2-7; TRBD2 aligns across 12 bases. CDR3 length: 17 residues. Germline loops: CDR1 SEHNR, CDR2 FQNEAQ (reference sequence). V lost 1 base, J lost 4 bases, and 8 bases stayed unmatched. Here the CDR3 DNA reads TGTGCCAGCAGCTTAGGGGTTACTAGCGGGAGGCAGTACGAGCAGTACTTC. Its translation is CASSLGVTSGRQYEQYF.

The chain links TRBV30 to TRBJ1-4, with TRBD1 matching 10 bases. Germline CDR1 and CDR2: GTSNPN and SVGIG (reference sequence). V gave up 3 bases and J gave up 7 bases; unmatched junction bases: 2. The CDR3 spans 13 residues. This CDR3 is CAWSGQGGEKLFF. For the CDR3, the DNA is TGTGCCTGGAGCGGACAGGGGGGTGAAAAACTGTTTTTT.

Comments on this clone: Other DNA sequences in this sample translate to the same CDR3. The chain has TRBV28 and TRBJ2-2; TRBD1 matches 8 bases. After removal of 11 bases from V and 5 bases from J, the junction contained 13 bases not matched to a gene. The CDR3 spans 15 residues. Germline V gives CDR1 MDHEN, CDR2 SYDVKM. For the CDR3, the DNA is TGTGCCCGGCCTTTCGGACAGGGACAAACCGGGGAGCTGTTTTTT. Translating gives CARPFGQGQTGELFF.

V and J are TRBV29-1 and TRBJ2-5; D may be TRBD2 (5 bases). The CDR3 spans 13 residues. From germline, CDR1 is SQVTM and CDR2 ANQGSEA. Trimming pared 6 bases from V and 2 bases from J, leaving 13 bases between. The CDR3 nucleotides read TGCAGCGTAACCCGGACGGGGCAAGAGACCCAGTACTTC. Its protein is CSVTRTGQETQYF. Complete variable domain (other parts from reference TRBV29-1 and TRBJ2-5): SAVISQKPSRDICQRGTSLTIQCQVDSQVTMMFWYRQQPGQSLTLIATANQGSEATYESGFVIDKFPISRPNLTFSTLTVSNMSPEDSSIYLCSVTRTGQETQYFGPGTRLLVL.

Here the CDR3 reads CASSLLTSGRLNEQFF. CDR3 DNA sequence: TGTGCCAGCAGCTTGCTGACTAGCGGGCGCCTCAATGAGCAGTTCTTC. This chain links TRBV5-5 with TRBJ2-1; TRBD2 agrees at 10 bases. Germline-derived CDR1 and CDR2 are SGHKS and YYEKEE (reference sequence). The CDR3 is 16 amino acids. The V and J ends lost 1 base and 6 bases, in that order; junction bases with no gene match: 7.

In its sample, this clone was seen a few times. The V call is TRBV5-4, the J call TRBJ2-1; 11 bases map to TRBD2. The germline V gene encodes CDR1 SGHNT and CDR2 YYREEE (reference sequence). The CDR3 sequence is 17 residues long. The V and J ends lost 3 bases and 7 bases, in that order; junction bases with no gene match: 12. The CDR3 loop reads CASSWGGGTSGLNEQFF. Written as DNA, the CDR3 is TGTGCCAGCAGCTGGGGTGGGGGGACTAGCGGTCTAAATGAGCAGTTCTTC.

V and J are TRBV6-1 and TRBJ1-1; 7 bases are shared with TRBD1. Germline V gives CDR1 MNHNS, CDR2 SASEGT. CDR3 length equals 16 residues. Trimming took 3 bases from V and 1 from J; bases not matched to a gene: 8. Written as DNA, the CDR3 is TGTGCCAGCAGTGATCAATCAGGGGGAAGGAACACTGAAGCTTTCTTT. Translated, it gives CASSDQSGGRNTEAFF.

The chain carries TRBV11-2 and TRBJ2-3, with D possibly being TRBD1 (5 bases). This CDR3 has 16 residues. Trimming pared 3 bases from V and 4 bases from J, leaving 17 bases between. Germline CDR1 SGHAT, CDR2 FQNNGV. For the CDR3, the DNA is TGTGCCAGCAGCTTCCGGCTCTACTTAGGGGCAGATACGCAGTATTTT. Translating it yields CASSFRLYLGADTQYF.

This clone was seen more than once but under ten times. The gene calls are TRBV2 and TRBJ2-6; 8 bases are shared with TRBD1. CDR1 is SNHLY, CDR2 FYNNEI, per germline. The CDR3 covers 18 residues. Germline trimming cut 6 bases from V and 4 bases from J; bases unmatched to any gene: 14. CDR3 residues: CASSSPLQGARGANVLTF. In DNA form, the CDR3 reads TGTGCCAGCAGCAGCCCACTTCAGGGGGCGAGAGGGGCCAACGTCCTGACTTTC.

The gene calls are TRBV5-4 and TRBJ1-2, with a possible D match to TRBD1 (5 bases). The V gene's germline CDR1 is SGHNT and CDR2 YYREEE (reference sequence). This CDR3 has 13 residues. V shed 5 bases and J shed 6 bases, with 14 bases lying between them. CDR3 coding DNA: TGTGCCAGCAGTTTGCTGGGGACTGATGGCTACACCTTC. The encoded protein is CASSLLGTDGYTF.

This chain uses TRBV9 with TRBJ2-1; 7 nucleotides align to TRBD1. This CDR3 is 16 amino acids long. V gave up 4 bases and J gave up 4 bases; unmatched junction bases: 11. Germline lookup yields CDR1 SGDLS and CDR2 YYNGEE. The CDR3 DNA is TGTGCCAGCAGCTCCCGGACAGGAGAACAATACAATGAGCAGTTCTTC. It translates to CASSSRTGEQYNEQFF.

The V and J genes are TRBV5-1 and TRBJ1-1, with TRBD1 matching 8 bases. From germline, CDR1 is SGHRS and CDR2 YFSETQ. V gave up 4 bases and J gave up 7 bases; unmatched junction bases: 6. This CDR3 contains 13 residues. The CDR3 region has the DNA TGCGCCAGCAGCCTTACAACAGGGGGTGAAGCTTTCTTT. Translation: CASSLTTGGEAFF.

This clone has just a few counts. The chain couples TRBV28 to TRBJ1-2; D possibly corresponds to TRBD1 (6 bases). The V gene lost 7 bases and the J gene lost 5 bases, with 14 bases spanning the gap. Germline CDR1 is MDHEN and CDR2 is SYDVKM. The CDR3 is 13 residues long. CDR3 DNA sequence: TGTGCCAGCAACACGGCGACAGGTTATGGCTACACCTTC. It yields the protein CASNTATGYGYTF.

V is TRBV19 and J is TRBJ2-3; 7 bases fit TRBD2. Trimming took 1 base from V and 4 from J; bases not matched to a gene: 2. Germline CDR1 is LNHDA and CDR2 is SQIVND (reference sequence). The CDR3 extends over 14 amino acids. CDR3 sequence (DNA): TGTGCCAGTAGTATAGGCGGGAGCTCAGATACGCAGTATTTT. It yields the protein CASSIGGSSDTQYF. Full variable domain (outside the CDR3, taken from reference TRBV19 and TRBJ2-3): DGGITQSPKYLFRKEGQNVTLSCEQNLNHDAMYWYRQDPGQGLRLIYYSQIVNDFQKGDIAEGYSVSREKKESFPLTVTSAQKNPTAFYLCASSIGGSSDTQYFGPGTRLTVL.

The chain recombines TRBV2 with TRBJ1-2, with D maybe TRBD1 (6 bases). The CDR3 is 15 amino acids. V lost 3 bases and J lost 0, with 11 bases in between. Germline CDR1 reads SNHLY; CDR2 reads FYNNEI. The CDR3 nucleotides are TGTGCCAGCAGTGACCTGGGACACCCTAACTATGGCTACACCTTC. Amino acids: CASSDLGHPNYGYTF. The whole variable domain, remainder taken from reference TRBV2 and TRBJ1-2, is EPEVTQTPSHQVTQMGQEVILRCVPISNHLYFYWYRQILGQKVEFLVSFYNNEISEKSEIFDDQFSVERPDGSNFTLKIRSTKLEDSAMYFCASSDLGHPNYGYTFGSGTRLTVV.

The J gene is TRBJ1-1, the V gene TRBV29-1; D gene ambiguous. V was cut by 0 bases and J by 7 bases, with 15 bases left in between. The CDR3 sequence is 14 residues long. CDR1 is SQVTM and CDR2 is ANQGSEA in the germline V gene. Here the CDR3 reads CSVEDLRVGDEAFF. CDR3 bases: TGCAGCGTTGAAGATCTTAGGGTCGGGGATGAAGCTTTCTTT.

The chain links TRBV4-1 to TRBJ1-2, with 8 bases identical to TRBD1. V lost 4 bases and J lost 3; bases outside the gene matches: 10. The CDR3 sequence is 16 residues long. Germline V lookup: CDR1 MGHRA, CDR2 YSYEKL. DNA of the CDR3: TGCGCCAGCAGCCCTGGACAGGGTGGAACCGACTATGGCTACACCTTC. It specifies CASSPGQGGTDYGYTF.

V usage is TRBV28 and J usage is TRBJ2-7; 9 nucleotides match TRBD2. Germline assignment: CDR1 MDHEN and CDR2 SYDVKM. J was trimmed by 2 bases and V by 2 bases; bases with no gene match: 10. This CDR3 contains 17 residues. The CDR3 sequence: CASSLTAGGRRAYEQYF. CDR3 DNA sequence: TGTGCCAGCAGTTTAACAGCGGGAGGACGTCGAGCCTACGAGCAGTACTTC.